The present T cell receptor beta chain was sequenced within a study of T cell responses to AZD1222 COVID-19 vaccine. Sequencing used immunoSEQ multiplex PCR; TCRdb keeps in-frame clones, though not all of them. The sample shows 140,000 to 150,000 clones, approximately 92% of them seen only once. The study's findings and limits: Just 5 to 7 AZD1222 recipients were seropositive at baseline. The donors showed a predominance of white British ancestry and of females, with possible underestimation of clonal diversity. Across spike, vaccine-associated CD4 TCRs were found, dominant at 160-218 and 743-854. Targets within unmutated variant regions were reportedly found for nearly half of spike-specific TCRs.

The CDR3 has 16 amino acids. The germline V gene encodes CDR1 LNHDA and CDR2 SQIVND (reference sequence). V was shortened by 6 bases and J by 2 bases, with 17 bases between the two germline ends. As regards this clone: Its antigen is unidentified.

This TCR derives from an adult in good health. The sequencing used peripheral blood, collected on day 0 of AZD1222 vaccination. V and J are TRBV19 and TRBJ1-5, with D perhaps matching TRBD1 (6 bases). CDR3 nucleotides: TGTGCCAGTAGCCTCCGGGGGCAGTCTGGCAATCAGCCCCAGCATTTT. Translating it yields CASSLRGQSGNQPQHF.